These T cell receptor beta chains were read from a single sample in a study of blood T cell repertoires in COVID-19. Assay: immunoSEQ multiplex PCR; the TCRdb copy retains only in-frame clones and omits some. The sample has around 130,000 clones, 86% seen once. Sequenced: peripheral blood. The origin of the receptors is a woman between 45 and 65 years old who had recovered from COVID-19. The CDR3 runs from the conserved cysteine through the conserved F or W. A D gene is named only where the DNA matches it firmly. Expanded clones get a size class; other rows say once, few or many, or leave the size out.

size: -; D: TRBD2; J: TRBJ2-1; V: TRBV29-1; CDR3: CSVEGLAGGSSYNEQFF; DNA: TGCAGCGTTGAAGGACTAGCGGGGGGAAGCTCCTACAATGAGCAGTTCTTC
size: -; D: -; J: TRBJ1-3; V: TRBV5-1; CDR3: CASATLSGNTIYF; DNA: TGCGCCAGCGCGACACTCTCTGGAAACACCATATATTTT
size: -; D: TRBD1; J: TRBJ1-2; V: TRBV25-1; CDR3: CASSDPGQGGGYTF; DNA: TGTGCCAGCAGCGACCCTGGACAGGGGGGAGGCTACACCTTC
size: -; D: -; J: TRBJ2-6; V: TRBV5-1; CDR3: CASSPNGVGSGANVLTF; DNA: TGCGCCAGCAGCCCCAATGGAGTAGGCTCTGGGGCCAACGTCCTGACTTTC
size: -; D: -; J: TRBJ2-3; V: TRBV2; CDR3: CASIGGEAFSTDTQYF; DNA: TGTGCCAGCATAGGGGGGGAAGCCTTTAGCACAGATACGCAGTATTTT
size: -; D: -; J: TRBJ2-1; V: TRBV5-1; CDR3: CASGQGRRDYNEQFF; DNA: TGCGCCAGCGGGCAGGGAAGGAGAGATTACAATGAGCAGTTCTTC
size: -; D: TRBD2; J: TRBJ2-1; V: TRBV19; CDR3: CASSIGGLAGDEQFF; DNA: TGTGCCAGTAGTATAGGGGGACTAGCGGGAGATGAGCAGTTCTTC
size: -; D: TRBD1; J: TRBJ1-5; V: TRBV9; CDR3: CASSLPGQGKVGNQPQHF; DNA: TGTGCCAGCAGCCTCCCGGGACAGGGGAAAGTGGGCAATCAGCCCCAGCATTTT
size: -; D: TRBD2; J: TRBJ2-1; V: TRBV20-1; CDR3: CSASLADNEQFF; DNA: TGCAGTGCTAGTCTAGCGGACAATGAGCAGTTCTTC
size: -; D: TRBD2; J: TRBJ2-7; V: TRBV7-2; CDR3: CASSFVASGTYEQYF; DNA: TGTGCCAGCAGCTTCGTCGCTAGCGGAACCTACGAGCAGTACTTC
size: -; D: -; J: TRBJ1-1; V: TRBV7-8; CDR3: CASSLESGTEAFF; DNA: TGTGCCAGCAGCTTAGAGAGCGGCACTGAAGCTTTCTTT
size: -; D: TRBD2; J: TRBJ2-7; V: TRBV28; CDR3: CASRMGLAVYEQYF; DNA: TGTGCCAGCAGGATGGGACTAGCGGTCTACGAGCAGTACTTC
size: -; D: TRBD1; J: TRBJ2-7; V: TRBV7-8; CDR3: CASSLAAGGGNEQYF; DNA: TGTGCCAGCAGCTTAGCAGCAGGGGGCGGGAACGAGCAGTACTTC
size: -; D: TRBD2; J: TRBJ2-1; V: TRBV30; CDR3: CAWSARLAGYTSSYNEQFF; DNA: TGTGCCTGGAGTGCACGACTAGCGGGATATACTAGCTCCTACAATGAGCAGTTCTTC
size: -; D: -; J: TRBJ2-2; V: TRBV5-1; CDR3: CASSPPSTGELFF; DNA: TGCGCCAGCAGCCCCCCGAGCACCGGGGAGCTGTTTTTT
size: -; D: -; J: TRBJ2-4; V: TRBV4-1; CDR3: CASSQDIGAGLAKNIQYF; DNA: TGCGCCAGCAGCCAAGATATTGGTGCAGGTTTAGCCAAAAACATTCAGTACTTC
size: -; D: -; J: TRBJ1-2; V: TRBV19; CDR3: CATWTGIHQGYTF; DNA: TGTGCCACCTGGACGGGGATTCATCAGGGCTACACCTTC
size: once; D: TRBD1; J: TRBJ2-2; V: TRBV5-5; CDR3: CASSPGTGISTGELFF; DNA: TGTGCCAGCAGCCCCGGGACAGGGATAAGCACCGGGGAGCTGTTTTTT
size: -; D: TRBD2; J: TRBJ2-3; V: TRBV2; CDR3: CASAGLAGEFTDTQYF; DNA: TGTGCCAGCGCCGGACTAGCGGGAGAGTTCACAGATACGCAGTATTTT
size: -; D: -; J: TRBJ2-2; V: TRBV27; CDR3: CASSRLPLTGELFF; DNA: TGTGCCAGCAGTCGACTTCCCCTCACCGGGGAGCTGTTTTTT
size: -; D: TRBD1; J: TRBJ1-5; V: TRBV30; CDR3: CAWARRTGDSQPQHF; DNA: TGTGCCTGGGCCAGGAGGACAGGGGATTCTCAGCCCCAGCATTTT
size: -; D: TRBD1; J: TRBJ2-3; V: TRBV7-3; CDR3: CASSPQGTGEDTQYF; DNA: TGTGCCAGCAGCCCACAGGGGACAGGGGAGGATACGCAGTATTTT
size: -; D: -; J: TRBJ2-5; V: TRBV5-1; CDR3: CASSLGVRGFETQYF; DNA: TGCGCCAGCAGCTTGGGGGTCAGGGGCTTTGAGACCCAGTACTTC
size: -; D: TRBD1; J: TRBJ2-7; V: TRBV7-9; CDR3: CASSLVRDSYEQYF; DNA: TGTGCCAGCAGCTTAGTACGGGACAGCTACGAGCAGTACTTC
size: -; D: -; J: TRBJ1-4; V: TRBV4-3; CDR3: CASSQAPSGGGWEKLFF; DNA: TGCGCCAGCAGCCAAGCCCCCTCGGGGGGTGGGTGGGAAAAACTGTTTTTT
size: few; D: TRBD1; J: TRBJ1-2; V: TRBV5-5; CDR3: CASSSIGGQLGGYTF; DNA: TGTGCCAGCAGCTCAATAGGGGGACAGTTAGGCGGCTACACCTTC
size: -; D: TRBD1; J: TRBJ2-7; V: TRBV5-1; CDR3: CASLIRDRDYEQYF; DNA: TGCGCCAGCCTTATCCGGGACAGGGATTACGAGCAGTACTTC
size: -; D: -; J: TRBJ1-6; V: TRBV7-2; CDR3: CASRRDGNSPLHF; DNA: TGTGCCAGCAGGCGGGACGGAAATTCACCCCTCCACTTT
size: once; D: TRBD2; J: TRBJ2-2; V: TRBV11-2; CDR3: CASSDSGLVGGELFF; DNA: TGTGCCAGCAGCGATTCGGGACTAGTGGGCGGGGAGCTGTTTTTT
size: -; D: -; J: TRBJ1-2; V: TRBV7-2; CDR3: CASSIQGYGYTF; DNA: TGTGCCAGCAGCATACAGGGCTATGGCTACACCTTC